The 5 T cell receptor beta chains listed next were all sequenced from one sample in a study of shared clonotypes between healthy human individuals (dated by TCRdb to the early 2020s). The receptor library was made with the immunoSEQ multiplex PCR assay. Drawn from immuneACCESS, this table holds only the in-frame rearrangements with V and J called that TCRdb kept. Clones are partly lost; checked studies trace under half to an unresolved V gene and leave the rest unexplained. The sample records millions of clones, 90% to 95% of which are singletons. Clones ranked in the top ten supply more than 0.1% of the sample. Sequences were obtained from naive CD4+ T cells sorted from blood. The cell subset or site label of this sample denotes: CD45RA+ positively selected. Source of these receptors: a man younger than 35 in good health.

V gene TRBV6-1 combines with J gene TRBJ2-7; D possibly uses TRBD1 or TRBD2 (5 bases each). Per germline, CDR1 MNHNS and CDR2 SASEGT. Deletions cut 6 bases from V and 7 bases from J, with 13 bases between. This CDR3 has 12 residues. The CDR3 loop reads CASSFLGTEQYF. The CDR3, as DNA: TGTGCCAGCAGCTTCCTGGGGACGGAGCAGTACTTC.

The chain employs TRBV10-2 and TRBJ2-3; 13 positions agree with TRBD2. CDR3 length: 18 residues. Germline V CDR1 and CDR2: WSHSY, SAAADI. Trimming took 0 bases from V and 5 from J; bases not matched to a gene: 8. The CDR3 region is CASSESTRTSGSLDTQYF. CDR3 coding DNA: TGCGCCAGCAGTGAGTCGACCCGGACTAGCGGGAGTTTAGATACGCAGTATTTT.

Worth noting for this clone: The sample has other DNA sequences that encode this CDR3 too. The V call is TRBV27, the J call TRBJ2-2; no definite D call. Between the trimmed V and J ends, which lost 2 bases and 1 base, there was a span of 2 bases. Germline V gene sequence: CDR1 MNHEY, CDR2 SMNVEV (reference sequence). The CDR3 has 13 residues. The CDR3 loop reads CASSLRNTGELFF. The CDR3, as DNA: TGTGCCAGCAGTTTACGGAACACCGGGGAGCTGTTTTTT.

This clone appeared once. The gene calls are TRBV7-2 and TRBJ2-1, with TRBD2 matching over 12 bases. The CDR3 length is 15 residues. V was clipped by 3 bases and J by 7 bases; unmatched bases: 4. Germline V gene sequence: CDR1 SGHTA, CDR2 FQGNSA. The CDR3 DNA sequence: TGTGCCAGCAGCTTTACTAGCGGGGGGTGGAATGAGCAGTTCTTC. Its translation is CASSFTSGGWNEQFF.

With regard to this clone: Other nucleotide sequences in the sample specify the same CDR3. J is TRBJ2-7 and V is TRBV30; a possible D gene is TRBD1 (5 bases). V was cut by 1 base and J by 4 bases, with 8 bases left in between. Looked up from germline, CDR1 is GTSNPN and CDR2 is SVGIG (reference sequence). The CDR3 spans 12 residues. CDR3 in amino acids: CAWSESGYEQYF. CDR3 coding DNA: TGTGCCTGGAGTGAGTCAGGGTACGAGCAGTACTTC.